The TCR beta chain described here comes from a study of T cell repertoires in cytomegalovirus infection. Study-wide context: In public TCR beta signatures, there were indications of both CMV infection and matching HLA type. General study points: Clonotype analysis showed dominance of the ex vivo response by HLA-C-restricted CMV-specific TCR beta clonotypes.

MiXCR, applied by TCRdb to the reads, yields one record per CDR3 protein. The sample yields around 140,000 distinct CDR3 sequences, about 31% seen once. The table lists this clonotype with many counts. Its antigen remains unknown. The germline CDR1 and CDR2 sequences are SGHVS and FNYEAQ. With V trimmed by 5 bases and J by 0 bases, 9 bases remained unmatched. The CDR3 runs to 16 residues. Material: CD8+ T cells from cultured PBMCs, obtained from culture after CMV antigen stimulation. The sequence was obtained from a human donor in good health (CMV status not recorded). Some clones in this sample may be carry-over from other donors' samples. V is TRBV7-6 and J is TRBJ2-7; 8 nucleotides agree with TRBD1. As DNA, the CDR3 is TGTGCCAGCAGCGCATCGGACAGGGTCCTCTCCTACGAGCAGTACTTC. Translation gives CASSASDRVLSYEQYF.